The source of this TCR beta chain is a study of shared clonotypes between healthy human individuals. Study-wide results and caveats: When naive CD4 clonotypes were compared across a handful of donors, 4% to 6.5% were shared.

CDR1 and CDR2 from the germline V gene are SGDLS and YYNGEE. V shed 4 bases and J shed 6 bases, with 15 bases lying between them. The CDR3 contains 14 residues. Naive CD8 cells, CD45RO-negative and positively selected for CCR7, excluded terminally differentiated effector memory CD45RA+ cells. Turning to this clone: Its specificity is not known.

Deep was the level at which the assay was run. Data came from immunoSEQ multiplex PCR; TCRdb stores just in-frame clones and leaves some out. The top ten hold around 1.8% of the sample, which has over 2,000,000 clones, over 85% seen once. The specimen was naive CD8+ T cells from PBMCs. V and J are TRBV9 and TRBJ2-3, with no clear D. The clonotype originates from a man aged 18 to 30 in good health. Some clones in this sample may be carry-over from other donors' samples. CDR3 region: CASSPANPGDTQYF. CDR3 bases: TGTGCCAGCAGCCCAGCTAATCCTGGGGATACGCAGTATTTT.